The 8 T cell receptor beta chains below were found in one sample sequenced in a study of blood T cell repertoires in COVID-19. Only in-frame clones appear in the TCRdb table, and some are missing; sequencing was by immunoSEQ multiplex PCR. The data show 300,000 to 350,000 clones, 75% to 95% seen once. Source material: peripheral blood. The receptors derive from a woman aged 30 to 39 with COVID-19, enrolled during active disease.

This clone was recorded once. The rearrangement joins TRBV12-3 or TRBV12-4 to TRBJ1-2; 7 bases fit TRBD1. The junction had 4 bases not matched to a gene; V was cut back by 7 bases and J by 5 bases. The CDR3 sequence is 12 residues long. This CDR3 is CASTPGQYGYTF. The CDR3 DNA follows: TGTGCCAGCACTCCGGGACAGTATGGCTACACCTTC.

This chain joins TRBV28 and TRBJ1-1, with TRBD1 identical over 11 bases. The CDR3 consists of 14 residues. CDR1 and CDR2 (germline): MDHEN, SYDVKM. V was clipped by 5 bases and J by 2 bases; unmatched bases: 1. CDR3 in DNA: TGTGCCAGCAGTGGACAGGGGGCTAACACTGAAGCTTTCTTT. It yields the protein CASSGQGANTEAFF.

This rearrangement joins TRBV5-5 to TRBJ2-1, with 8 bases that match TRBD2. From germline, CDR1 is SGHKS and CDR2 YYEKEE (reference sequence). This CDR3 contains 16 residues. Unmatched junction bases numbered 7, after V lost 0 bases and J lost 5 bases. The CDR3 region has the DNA TGTGCCAGCAGCTTGGTGGGGGCACTAGCGGACAATGAGCAGTTCTTC. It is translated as CASSLVGALADNEQFF.

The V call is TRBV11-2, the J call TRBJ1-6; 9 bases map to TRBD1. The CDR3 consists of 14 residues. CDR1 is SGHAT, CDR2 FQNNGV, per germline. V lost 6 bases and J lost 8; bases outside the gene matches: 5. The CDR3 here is CASSTGGTDSPLHF. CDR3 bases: TGTGCCAGCAGTACAGGGGGCACGGATTCACCCCTCCACTTT.

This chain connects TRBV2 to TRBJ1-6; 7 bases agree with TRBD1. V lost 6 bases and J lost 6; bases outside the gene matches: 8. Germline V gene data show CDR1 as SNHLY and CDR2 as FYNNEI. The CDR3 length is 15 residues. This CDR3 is CASSARTGVNSPLHF. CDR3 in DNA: TGTGCCAGCAGCGCGAGAACAGGGGTTAATTCACCCCTCCACTTT. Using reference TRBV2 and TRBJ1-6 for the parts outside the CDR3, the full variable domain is EPEVTQTPSHQVTQMGQEVILRCVPISNHLYFYWYRQILGQKVEFLVSFYNNEISEKSEIFDDQFSVERPDGSNFTLKIRSTKLEDSAMYFCASSARTGVNSPLHFGNGTRLTVT.

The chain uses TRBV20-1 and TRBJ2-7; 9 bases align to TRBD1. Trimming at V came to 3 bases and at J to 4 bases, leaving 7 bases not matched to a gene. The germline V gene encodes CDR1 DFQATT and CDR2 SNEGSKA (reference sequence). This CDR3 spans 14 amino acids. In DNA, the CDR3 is TGCAGTGCTAGTCGGGACAGGGCGACTTACGAGCAGTACTTC. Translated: CSASRDRATYEQYF.

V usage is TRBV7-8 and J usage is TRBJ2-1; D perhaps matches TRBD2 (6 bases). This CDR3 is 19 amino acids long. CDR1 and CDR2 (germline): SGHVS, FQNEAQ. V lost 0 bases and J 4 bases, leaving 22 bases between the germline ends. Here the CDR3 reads CASSLALGGTPSLYNEQFF. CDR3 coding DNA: TGTGCCAGCAGCTTAGCGCTGGGCGGGACCCCGTCCCTGTACAATGAGCAGTTCTTC.

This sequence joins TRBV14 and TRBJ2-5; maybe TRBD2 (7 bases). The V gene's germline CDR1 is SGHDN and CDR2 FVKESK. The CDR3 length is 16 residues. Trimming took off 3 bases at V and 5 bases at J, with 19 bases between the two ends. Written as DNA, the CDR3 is TGTGCCAGCAGCCAGTTCCGGGGGGCCGTCGGGGAGACCCAGTACTTC. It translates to CASSQFRGAVGETQYF.